This T cell receptor (beta chain) was profiled in a study of T cells in Graves' hyperthyroidism and ophthalmopathy. Germline CDR1 MNHNY, CDR2 SVGAGI (reference sequence). V was cut by 2 bases and J by 2 bases, with 15 bases left in between. The CDR3 consists of 16 residues. In this sample, this clonotype turned up many times. Its specificity is unknown. RNA transcripts were the template for amplifying TCR beta CDR3 regions. When the TCR CDR3 underwent first-round RT-PCR, the HTBI primer set was used. TCRdb fed the multiplex PCR reads into MiXCR, producing one record per CDR3 protein. The repertoire holds about 380,000 distinct CDR3 sequences, about 14% seen once, with approximately 9.9% in the top ten. Study-wide findings and caveats: The blood repertoire included most of the expanded thyroid clonotypes above 0.001.

The study enrolled patients aged 18 to 65 with newly diagnosed hyperthyroidism of under 2 months' duration. Together with thyroid ultrasound, orbital computed tomography, serum thyroxine and TRAb, clinical symptoms were used for diagnoses. Isolation of PBMCs was performed on around 9.3 ml fresh peripheral blood. The rearrangement uses TRBV6-6 and TRBJ2-5; tentatively, D is TRBD1 or TRBD2 (5 bases each). Sequenced sample: blood. This sequence was found in a woman in her sixties or seventies with Graves' hyperthyroidism. CDR3 nucleotide sequence: TGTGCCAGCAGTTACGTAAGAGGGCAGGGACAAGAGACCCAGTACTTC. It translates to CASSYVRGQGQETQYF.